The text below deals with one TCR beta chain. Its antigen is still unknown. No quality values exist for individual bases; no much larger clone is one base distant. From cysteine to phenylalanine, the CDR3 is 14 amino acids long. The DNA shown is the 42-base CDR3, in frame from base 1. The germline V gene (reference sequence) provides CDR1 LNHDA and CDR2 SQIVND. Relative to germline, V is missing 5 bases and J is missing 2 bases, with 3 bases of the junction outside any gene match. TCRbeta CDR3 regions were amplified from genomic DNA by means of the immunoSEQ Assay, a bias-controlled multiplex PCR. Per the source publication's procedure: Nucleated cell counts per sample were estimated from amplification of reference gene primers within the assay. To quantify the absolute abundance of each unique TCRbeta CDR3 rearrangement, sequence reads were collapsed and filtered. Productive Simpson clonality was computed per sample as the square root of Simpson's diversity index over productive rearrangements. TCRdb took over this immuneACCESS table, retaining in-frame rearrangements with V and J assigned. Such tables are incomplete; in checked studies, under half of the missing clones stem from an unresolved V gene, and the remainder is unexplained. That table furnishes V, J and clone size, whereas the DNA furnished D and trimming. Across this sample there are 200,000 to 250,000 clones, with 70% to 90% seen only once. 9.5% to 14% of the sample is taken by the ten largest.

Enrolling through a virtual design, the prospective study's participants ranged in age from roughly 18 to 90 years and lived across 24 United States geographic areas. In the prospective study, participants were assigned to cohorts based on the clinical history participants reported in a screening survey and a study questionnaire. Recovered participants in ImmuneRACE Cohort 3 were defined as having two consecutive negative NP/OP PCR tests, clearance from a healthcare professional, or resolution of symptoms. In the prospective study, whole blood, serum and a nasopharyngeal or oropharyngeal swab were collected from each participant by mobile phlebotomists. Additional blood draws and questionnaires over a 2-month period could optionally be provided by prospective study participants. Before DNA extraction, prospective study blood samples were shipped either frozen or at room temperature. This sample is part of a study of blood T cell repertoires in COVID-19 (dated by TCRdb to the early 2020s). In the study overall: Samples covering the acute and convalescent phases of COVID-19 were provided by collaborators in the United States, Italy and Spain. The material from the prospective study consisted of cDNA or gDNA derived from T cells, B-cell-depleted T cells, or PBMCs. Deeply sampled blood TCRbeta repertoires from subjects exposed to, actively infected with, or recovered from COVID-19 were included in the dataset. The repertoires were released in a freely available public database meant as a resource for research on the immune response to SARS-CoV-2. The samples were drawn from two sources: the first 160 participants of the ongoing ImmuneRACE study, and 1,000 to 1,500 subjects contributed by 6 global collaborators. A de-identified subject ID, COVID-19 status, age in years and sex were almost always included in the sample metadata. HLA class I and class II types, where available, came from metadata supplied by the sample provider rather than from assay-based typing.

Paper-wide results and their limitations: Clinical and demographic metadata were provided uncurated, with the amount varying by source and participant.

The sequence derives from a man between 25 and 39 years old who had recovered from COVID-19. The receptor chain draws on TRBV19 and TRBJ1-1; the junction holds 9 bases that match TRBD1. The sample taken for sequencing was PBMCs or T cells enriched from blood (not recorded which). The bases are TGTGCCAGTAGTTCGGACAGGGGAAACACTGAAGCTTTCTTT. Its product reads: CASSSDRGNTEAFF.